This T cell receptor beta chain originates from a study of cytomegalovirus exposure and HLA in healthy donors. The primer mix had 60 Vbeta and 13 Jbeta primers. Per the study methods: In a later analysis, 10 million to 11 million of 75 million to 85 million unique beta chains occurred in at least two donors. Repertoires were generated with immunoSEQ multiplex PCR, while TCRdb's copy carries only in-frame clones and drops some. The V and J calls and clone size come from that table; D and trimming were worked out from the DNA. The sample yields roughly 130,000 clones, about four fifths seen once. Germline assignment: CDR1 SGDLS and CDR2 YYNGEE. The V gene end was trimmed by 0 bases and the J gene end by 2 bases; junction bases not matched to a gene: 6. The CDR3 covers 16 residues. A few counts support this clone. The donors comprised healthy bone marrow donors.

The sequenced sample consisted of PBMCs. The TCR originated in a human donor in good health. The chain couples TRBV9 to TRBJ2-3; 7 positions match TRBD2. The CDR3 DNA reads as TGTGCCAGCAGCGTAGAGGCGGCGGGGGACACAGATACGCAGTATTTT. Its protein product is CASSVEAAGDTDTQYF.